These T cell receptor beta chains were read from a single sample in a study of blood T cell repertoires in COVID-19. Sequencing used immunoSEQ multiplex PCR; TCRdb keeps in-frame clones, though not all of them. This sample has about 49,000 clones, with 80% to 85% found just once. The sequenced material came from peripheral blood. These receptors all come from a man in his fifties or sixties with acute or convalescent COVID-19. CDR3s include the opening cysteine and the closing phenylalanine or tryptophan. Each record gives: CDR3 protein, CDR3 DNA, D gene, J gene, clone size, V gene. A D gene is named only where the DNA matches it firmly. A clone size is listed for some rows: how often the clone was seen (once, few, many), or a class if it is expanded.

CASSHPAQVAYGYTF TGTGCCAGCAGCCACCCGGCTCAGGTTGCCTATGGCTACACCTTC NA TRBJ1-2 NA TRBV4-2
CAASRDRGQSNYGYTF TGCGCCGCCTCCCGGGACAGGGGGCAAAGTAACTATGGCTACACCTTC TRBD1 TRBJ1-2 NA TRBV10-2
CASTLRRGTNYEQYF TGTGCCAGCACCCTTCGTCGAGGGACAAACTACGAGCAGTACTTC NA TRBJ2-7 few TRBV7-2
CASRTSGRTNTGELFF TGTGCCAGTAGGACTAGCGGGAGAACGAACACCGGGGAGCTGTTTTTT TRBD2 TRBJ2-2 NA TRBV19
CASSSLDSNQPQHF TGCGCCAGCAGCTCCCTAGATAGCAATCAGCCCCAGCATTTT NA TRBJ1-5 NA TRBV5-4
CASSQVGTSGIYEQYF TGCGCCAGCAGCCAAGTGGGGACTAGCGGGATTTACGAGCAGTACTTC TRBD2 TRBJ2-7 NA TRBV4-1
CASSEITSGGTDTQYF TGTGCCAGCAGCGAAATTACTAGCGGAGGCACAGATACGCAGTATTTT TRBD2 TRBJ2-3 NA TRBV9
CASSQGGDGSPLHF TGTGCCAGCAGCCAAGGGGGAGACGGTTCACCCCTCCACTTT NA TRBJ1-6 NA TRBV3-1/TRBV3-2
CASSAHLGQNSNQPQHF TGTGCCAGCAGTGCCCATCTGGGACAGAATAGCAATCAGCCCCAGCATTTT TRBD1 TRBJ1-5 NA TRBV6-1
CASSLGRMAGSYNEQFF TGTGCCAGCAGCTTAGGGCGGATGGCGGGCTCCTACAATGAGCAGTTCTTC NA TRBJ2-1 NA TRBV7-6
CASSSPMSGRGGYNEQFF TGTGCCAGCAGTTCCCCAATGAGTGGCCGGGGGGGGTACAATGAGCAGTTCTTC TRBD2 TRBJ2-1 NA TRBV28
CATGQTYEQYF TGTGCCACCGGACAGACCTACGAGCAGTACTTC NA TRBJ2-7 NA TRBV10-3
CASSAGAPEQFF TGTGCCAGCAGCGCAGGGGCCCCTGAGCAGTTCTTC NA TRBJ2-1 once TRBV6-6
CASSPRVVQNTGELFF TGTGCCAGCTCACCTCGGGTTGTACAGAACACCGGGGAGCTGTTTTTT NA TRBJ2-2 NA TRBV18
CASSSGLAAYEQYF TGTGCCAGCAGCTCAGGACTAGCGGCCTACGAGCAGTACTTC TRBD2 TRBJ2-7 NA TRBV5-4
CASSLDGGGSYNEQFF TGTGCCAGCAGCTTAGACGGGGGGGGATCCTACAATGAGCAGTTCTTC TRBD2 TRBJ2-1 NA TRBV7-2
CASSPTDRGRNGNTIYF TGTGCCAGCTCACCAACGGACAGGGGGCGTAATGGAAACACCATATATTTT TRBD1 TRBJ1-3 NA TRBV18
CASSLVLAETQYF TGTGCCAGCAGCTTAGTTCTAGCTGAGACCCAGTACTTC NA TRBJ2-5 NA TRBV7-9
CASSPSGTSEQYF TGTGCCAGCAGCCCCTCCGGGACTAGTGAGCAGTACTTC TRBD2 TRBJ2-7 NA TRBV7-9
CASSESRGGAAFF TGTGCCAGCAGTGAAAGCCGAGGGGGCGCAGCTTTCTTT TRBD1 TRBJ1-1 NA TRBV6-1
CASSYKSTGTVPSYEQYF TGTGCCAGCAGTTATAAGTCGACCGGGACAGTGCCCTCCTACGAGCAGTACTTC TRBD1 TRBJ2-7 NA TRBV6-2/TRBV6-3
CAISVLSGSNEQYF TGTGCCATCAGTGTTTTAAGCGGGAGCAACGAGCAGTACTTC TRBD2 TRBJ2-7 NA TRBV10-3
CASSFPGQGFNSPLHF TGTGCCAGTAGTTTCCCGGGACAGGGTTTCAATTCACCCCTCCACTTT TRBD1 TRBJ1-6 NA TRBV19
CATSTGQGAGEQFF TGTGCCACCAGTACGGGACAGGGGGCGGGTGAGCAGTTCTTC TRBD1 TRBJ2-1 NA TRBV24-1